The rows below give T cell receptor beta chains drawn from one sample of a study of blood T cell repertoires in COVID-19. Only in-frame clones appear in the TCRdb table, and some are missing; sequencing was by immunoSEQ multiplex PCR. Of 140,000 to 150,000 clones listed, around 81% are singletons. Sample: peripheral blood. The receptors come from a human donor with acute or convalescent COVID-19. The donor label of this sample is uncertain. CDR3s include the opening cysteine and the closing phenylalanine or tryptophan. Fields, in order: D gene, V gene, J gene, clone size, CDR3 DNA, CDR3 protein. The D gene is left open where the match is weak. Clone sizes are given selectively: once, few, many, or a class where the clone is expanded.

>TRBD2|TRBV7-3|TRBJ2-2|NA
TGTGCCAGCAGCTTAACTAGCGGGGACACCGGGGAGCTGTTTTTT
CASSLTSGDTGELFF
>NA|TRBV7-9|TRBJ1-3|NA
TGTGCCAGCTCCTTCGACTATGCTGGAAACACCATATATTTT
CASSFDYAGNTIYF
>NA|TRBV4-1|TRBJ1-6|NA
TGCGCCAGCAGCCGCCGGACGACGCGGGACGATAATTCACCCCTCCACTTT
CASSRRTTRDDNSPLHF
>NA|TRBV27|TRBJ1-1|NA
TGTGCCAGCAGTTTATCGAGGGCCGGATATATGAACACTGAAGCTTTCTTT
CASSLSRAGYMNTEAFF
>NA|TRBV30|TRBJ1-2|NA
TGTGCCTGGAGTCCCGGGGATACCTATGGCTACACCTTC
CAWSPGDTYGYTF
>TRBD1|TRBV27|TRBJ1-2|few
TGTGCCAGCAGTACGATGCCCGACAGGGGGATCTATGGCTACACCTTC
CASSTMPDRGIYGYTF
>TRBD2|TRBV7-8|TRBJ2-7|NA
TGTGCCAGCAGCCCAACTAGCGGGGGGCGGGACGAGCAGTACTTC
CASSPTSGGRDEQYF
>NA|TRBV7-3|TRBJ1-2|NA
TGTGCCAGCAGCTTGGCAGGGCAGAGTGGCTACACCTTC
CASSLAGQSGYTF
>TRBD1|TRBV5-6|TRBJ1-4|NA
TGTGCCAGCAGCTGGGACAGCGATGAAAAACTGTTTTTT
CASSWDSDEKLFF
>TRBD1|TRBV5-5|TRBJ1-2|NA
TGTGCCAGCAGTCCCGGACAGGGGGCTTATGGCTACACCTTC
CASSPGQGAYGYTF
>NA|TRBV6-2/TRBV6-3|TRBJ1-6|NA
TGTGCCAGCAGTTGGTGGGCCGAAAATTCACCCCTCCACTTT
CASSWWAENSPLHF
>TRBD1|TRBV11-2|TRBJ2-1|NA
TGTGCCAGCAGCACCCCCGGAGGGACAGGGGATTTTGGGAATGAGCAGTTCTTC
CASSTPGGTGDFGNEQFF
>TRBD2|TRBV9|TRBJ2-1|few
TGTGCCAGCAGCGTAGGGGGACTAGGAAAGAATGAGCAGTTCTTC
CASSVGGLGKNEQFF
>TRBD1|TRBV10-3|TRBJ2-7|NA
TGTGCCATCAGTGAGCCGGGACAGGGACACTACGAGCAGTACTTC
CAISEPGQGHYEQYF
>TRBD1|TRBV19|TRBJ1-5|NA
TGTGCCAGTAGTGGATGGGACAGGTATCAGCCCCAGCATTTT
CASSGWDRYQPQHF
>NA|TRBV4-1|TRBJ1-1|NA
TGCGCCAGCAGCCAAGAAATGAATGGCGAAGCTTTCTTT
CASSQEMNGEAFF
>NA|TRBV10-3|TRBJ1-5|NA
TGTGCCATCAGTGGTTCCCCACTCGGCAATCAGCCCCAGCATTTT
CAISGSPLGNQPQHF
>NA|TRBV27|TRBJ1-2|NA
TGTGCCAGCAGTTTATCGTCGGGGGCGGGAGATGGCTACACCTTC
CASSLSSGAGDGYTF
>NA|TRBV6-5|TRBJ1-1|few
TGTGCCAGCAGTTACTCGATATCGGTAATGAACACTGAAGCTTTCTTT
CASSYSISVMNTEAFF
>NA|TRBV5-1|TRBJ1-5|NA
TGCGCCAGCAGCGCCGGACAGCCCAATCAGCCCCAGCATTTT
CASSAGQPNQPQHF
>TRBD2|TRBV13|TRBJ2-3|NA
TGTGCCAGCAGCAAACTAGCGACTAGCACAGATACGCAGTATTTT
CASSKLATSTDTQYF
>NA|TRBV9|TRBJ1-6|NA
TGTGCCAGCAGCGTATGGGGGCCACCCCTCCACTTT
CASSVWGPPLHF
>NA|TRBV5-6|TRBJ1-2|NA
TGTGCCAGCAGCTTGGATCCAGGGAGGTATGGCTACACCTTC
CASSLDPGRYGYTF
>NA|TRBV4-1|TRBJ1-1|NA
TGCGCCAGCAGCCCGACCGGGACTCTGAACACTGAAGCTTTCTTT
CASSPTGTLNTEAFF
>NA|TRBV9|TRBJ2-1|few
TGTGCCAGCAGCGTGGGCGTCGGCGGGGGCTCCTCGAATGAGCAGTTCTTC
CASSVGVGGGSSNEQFF
>NA|TRBV6-2/TRBV6-3|TRBJ2-5|NA
TGTGCCAGCAGTTACTCCCCAGGGGCCCAAGAGACCCAGTACTTC
CASSYSPGAQETQYF
>TRBD2|TRBV5-4|TRBJ2-4|few
TGTGCCAGCAGCTCTTGGACTAGCGGGGGAGCCAAAAACATTCAGTACTTC
CASSSWTSGGAKNIQYF
>NA|TRBV24-1|TRBJ2-3|NA
TGTGCCACCAGTGACTCAGGGGAGAAGAGCACAGATACGCAGTATTTT
CATSDSGEKSTDTQYF
>NA|TRBV10-1|TRBJ1-4|few
TGCGCCAGCAGTGCTTCCCCGGGAGCCACTAATGAAAAACTGTTTTTT
CASSASPGATNEKLFF
>NA|TRBV27|TRBJ1-1|NA
TGTGCCAGCAGTCTCGGGTACATGGTTAGGAACACTGAAGCTTTCTTT
CASSLGYMVRNTEAFF
>NA|TRBV6-5|TRBJ1-1|NA
TGTGCCAGCAGCCGTGGAGGAGGGTACACTGAAGCTTTCTTT
CASSRGGGYTEAFF
>TRBD1|TRBV6-6|TRBJ1-2|NA
TGTGCCAGCAGTCCCCGCGGGACAGGGAACTATGGCTACACCTTC
CASSPRGTGNYGYTF
>NA|TRBV6-4|TRBJ2-2|NA
TGTGCCAGCCGACCGGACTCCACGAACACCGGGGAGCTGTTTTTT
CASRPDSTNTGELFF
>NA|TRBV27|TRBJ1-5|once
TGTGCCAGCAGTCCAAGACAGGTACTGTTGTGGCCCCAGCATTTT
CASSPRQVLLWPQHF
>NA|TRBV6-5|TRBJ1-1|NA
TGTGCCAGCAAGGGGGAAACTCTGGGCACTGAAGCTTTCTTT
CASKGETLGTEAFF
>NA|TRBV12-3/TRBV12-4|TRBJ1-2|NA
TGTGCCAGCAGTTTAAGAGGGTATGGCTACACCTTC
CASSLRGYGYTF
>NA|TRBV25-1|TRBJ1-3|few
TGTGCCAGCAGTGACCCGGGAGGAAACACCATATATTTT
CASSDPGGNTIYF
>NA|TRBV9|TRBJ1-5|NA
TGTGCCAGCAGCGTAGGGGGAGGAAGTCAGCCCCAGCATTTT
CASSVGGGSQPQHF
>TRBD1|TRBV5-4|TRBJ1-1|NA
TGTGCCAGCAGGGGACAGGGGACTGAAGCTTTCTTT
CASRGQGTEAFF
>TRBD1|TRBV10-3|TRBJ1-1|NA
TGTGCCATCAGCGACAGGGTTGGCACTGAAGCTTTCTTT
CAISDRVGTEAFF
>TRBD1|TRBV4-1|TRBJ2-1|NA
TGCGCCAGCAGCCAGCACCTGGGACAGGGCTCCTACAATGAGCAGTTCTTC
CASSQHLGQGSYNEQFF
>NA|TRBV11-2|TRBJ2-1|once
TGTGCCAGCAGCCCCTCCGGGGTGCAGTTCTTC
CASSPSGVQFF
>TRBD1|TRBV3-1/TRBV3-2|TRBJ1-2|NA
TGTGCCAGCAGCAAACAGGGGATCCTTGGTGGCTACACCTTC
CASSKQGILGGYTF
>NA|TRBV27|TRBJ2-3|NA
TGTGCCAGCAGCGGGGGGCTCCGCACAGATACGCAGTATTTT
CASSGGLRTDTQYF
>TRBD2|TRBV6-5|TRBJ2-2|few
TGTGCCAGCAGTTCGACTAGCGGGGGGGTCGGGGAGCTGTTTTTT
CASSSTSGGVGELFF
>NA|TRBV7-6|TRBJ1-3|NA
TGTGCCAGCACCAGGACGGGGGGTGGTGGAAACACCATATATTTT
CASTRTGGGGNTIYF
>TRBD1|TRBV30|TRBJ1-4|NA
TGTGCCTGGAGTGGGACAGGGGGGGAAAAACTGTTTTTT
CAWSGTGGEKLFF